What follows are 13 T cell receptor beta chains derived from one specimen sequenced in a study of blood T cell repertoires in COVID-19. The repertoire was sequenced with immunoSEQ multiplex PCR; TCRdb's copy has only in-frame clones and lacks some. The sample consists of 150,000 to 170,000 clones, around 85% of them appearing once. The specimen was peripheral blood. These receptors all come from a man aged 60 to 75 with COVID-19, enrolled during active disease.

This clone has a handful of counts. The V call is TRBV7-2, the J call TRBJ2-7; D perhaps matches TRBD1 (6 bases). V lost 6 bases and J 0 bases, leaving 15 bases between the germline ends. This CDR3 is 15 amino acids long. CDR1 is SGHTA, CDR2 FQGNSA, per germline. CDR3 nucleotide sequence: TGTGCCAGCAGTTCCCGGACAGCGAGCTCCTACGAGCAGTACTTC. This sequence encodes CASSSRTASSYEQYF.

Comment on this clone: Other DNA sequences of this sample code for an identical CDR3. This chain links TRBV5-6 with TRBJ1-2; 7 nucleotides agree with TRBD1. The CDR3 is 14 amino acids. CDR1 SGHDT and CDR2 YYEEEE come from the germline V gene. The V and J ends lost 7 bases and 3 bases, in that order; junction bases with no gene match: 9. In DNA form, the CDR3 reads TGTGCCAGCTCCCTGCTACAGGGGCACTATGGCTACACCTTC. The encoded protein is CASSLLQGHYGYTF.

This chain connects TRBV28 to TRBJ1-2, with D unclear. The length of the CDR3 is 12 residues. The germline V and J ends were trimmed by 4 bases and 4 bases, with 7 bases remaining between them. CDR1 is MDHEN, CDR2 SYDVKM, per germline. In nucleotides, the CDR3 is TGTGCCAGCAGTTGGGCTGGCTATGGCTACACCTTC. As protein: CASSWAGYGYTF.

The chain employs TRBV7-2 and TRBJ1-5; a possible D gene is TRBD1 (6 bases). CDR3 length: 15 residues. Germline V gives CDR1 SGHTA, CDR2 FQGNSA. V shed 3 bases and J shed 4 bases, with 13 bases lying between them. The CDR3 DNA is TGTGCCAGCAGCTTTTCAACAGGGATAAATCAGCCCCAGCATTTT. Protein product: CASSFSTGINQPQHF. The whole variable domain, remainder taken from reference TRBV7-2 and TRBJ1-5, is GAGVSQSPSNKVTEKGKDVELRCDPISGHTALYWYRQSLGQGLEFLIYFQGNSAPDKSGLPSDRFSAERTGGSVSTLTIQRTQQEDSAVYLCASSFSTGINQPQHFGDGTRLSIL.

The CDR3 spells CASSLEGGGGNTIYF. In DNA, the CDR3 is TGTGCCAGCAGCTTAGAAGGGGGCGGTGGAAACACCATATATTTT. The chain employs TRBV7-8 and TRBJ1-3, with 7 bases aligning to TRBD1. The J segment lost 3 bases and the V segment lost 1 base, leaving 3 bases of the junction unmatched. The CDR3 extends over 15 amino acids. Germline CDR1 reads SGHVS; CDR2 reads FQNEAQ.

J is TRBJ2-5 and V is TRBV28; 7 positions match TRBD2. The trim removed 4 bases at V and 6 bases at J, leaving 14 bases unmatched. This CDR3 has 16 residues. From germline, CDR1 is MDHEN and CDR2 SYDVKM. CDR3 sequence (DNA): TGTGCCAGCAGTTCCGCGGGTTCGGGGGGAGGGAAGACCCAGTACTTC. Its translation: CASSSAGSGGGKTQYF.

The chain links TRBV7-2 to TRBJ1-1; TRBD1 matches at 7 bases. The CDR3 spans 14 residues. J gave up 10 bases and V 0 bases, and 8 bases lay outside the gene matches. Per the germline V gene, CDR1 is SGHTA and CDR2 is FQGNSA. The CDR3 DNA sequence: TGTGCCAGCAGCTTAGCGCGGGAAGGGGGCTTAGCTTTCTTT. Encoded protein: CASSLAREGGLAFF.

The V gene is TRBV24-1, the J gene TRBJ1-1, with D maybe TRBD1 (5 bases). Deletions cut 9 bases from V and 1 base from J, with 11 bases between. The CDR3 runs 13 residues. Germline V lookup: CDR1 KGHDR, CDR2 SFDVKD. The CDR3, as DNA: TGTGCCACCCGACCCGGGGGGAACACTGAAGCTTTCTTT. This codes for CATRPGGNTEAFF.

This chain links TRBV11-2 with TRBJ1-4; 7 bases fit TRBD1. In germline, CDR1 is SGHAT, CDR2 FQNNGV. This CDR3 has 16 amino acids. V gave up 3 bases and J gave up 2 bases; unmatched junction bases: 6. The CDR3 DNA reads as TGTGCCAGCAGCTTGGTAACAGGGGTGACTAATGAAAAACTGTTTTTT. Amino acids: CASSLVTGVTNEKLFF.

V is TRBV7-6 and J is TRBJ2-1; TRBD2 agrees at 10 bases. J gave up 4 bases and V 7 bases, and 7 bases lay outside the gene matches. The germline V gene encodes CDR1 SGHVS and CDR2 FNYEAQ. The CDR3 extends over 15 amino acids. CDR3 sequence: CASMTTSGRYNEQFF. CDR3 DNA: TGTGCCAGCATGACGACTAGCGGGCGTTACAATGAGCAGTTCTTC.

The CDR3 spells CASSQEFVNTEAFF. The CDR3 coding sequence is TGTGCCAGCAGTCAGGAATTTGTGAACACTGAAGCTTTCTTT. The chain joins TRBV6-2 or TRBV6-3 to TRBJ1-1, with D unresolved. Germline loops: CDR1 MNHEY, CDR2 SVGEGT. Deletions cut 5 bases from V and 0 bases from J, with 10 bases between. The CDR3 runs 14 residues.

The rearrangement links TRBV5-1 to TRBJ2-7; 8 bases map to TRBD1. The CDR3 is 14 residues long. Looked up from germline, CDR1 is SGHRS and CDR2 is YFSETQ. With 4 bases clipped from V and 0 bases from J, the junction kept 3 bases outside the gene matches. The chain's CDR3 is CASSPTGGSYEQYF. The DNA of the CDR3 is TGCGCCAGCAGCCCTACAGGGGGCTCCTACGAGCAGTACTTC.

This clone was recorded only once. The chain joins TRBV18 to TRBJ2-7, with D uncertain. Between the trimmed V and J ends, which lost 1 base and 5 bases, there was a span of 9 bases. Germline V gives CDR1 KGHSH, CDR2 LQKENI. CDR3 size: 13 residues. CDR3 region: CASSPRRSDEQYF. The CDR3, as DNA: TGTGCCAGCTCACCACGGAGAAGCGACGAGCAGTACTTC.